What follows is one TCR beta chain and its context. The antigen is undetermined. A much larger clone lies a single base off, so this may be a read error. The germline V gene has CDR1 MNHEY and CDR2 SVGEGT. Trimming left V 7 bases short and J 10 bases short, with 17 bases between. This CDR3 has 13 residues. The data were taken from a study of glioma-infiltrating T cells. Study-level points and caveats: Patients with low tissue-blood divergence carried a signature set of shared blood CDR3 motifs.

The iRepertoire nested amplicon-rescue multiplex PCR amplified TCR alpha and beta CDR3s from RNA. From the multiplex PCR reads, TCRdb called clonotypes with MiXCR, one entry per CDR3 protein. The repertoire holds about 410,000 distinct CDR3 sequences, with about 40% as singletons. The TCR comes from a human donor with low-grade glioma or glioblastoma, undergoing nonglioma brain surgery, or in good health (not recorded which). The specimen sequenced was glioma tissue, nonneoplastic brain tissue, or PBMCs (not recorded which). The chain uses TRBV6-2 or TRBV6-3 and TRBJ1-5, with a weak D call TRBD1 (6 bases). The CDR3 bases are TGTGCCAGCACCGGCCAGGGGATTGGACCCCAGCATTTT. Its translation: CASTGQGIGPQHF.